This TCR beta chain comes out of a study of T cells of healthy individuals. This clonotype has at least ten counts. Germline lookup yields CDR1 SGHTA and CDR2 FQGNSA. V shed 0 bases and J shed 8 bases, with 6 bases lying between them. This CDR3 has 12 residues. MiXCR, applied by TCRdb to the 5' RACE reads, yields one record per CDR3 protein. The sample yields approximately 100,000 distinct CDR3 sequences, 17% seen once. The chain uses TRBV7-2 and TRBJ2-3; D is unclear. This receptor was obtained from a human donor in good health. CDR3 DNA sequence: TGTGCCAGCAGCTTAGCTGTGGGTACGCAGTATTTT. It codes for CASSLAVGTQYF.